This T cell receptor beta chain was captured by sequencing in a study of blood T cell repertoires in COVID-19. Study-level information: The United States, Italy and Spain provided the acute and convalescent COVID-19 samples. Sources were T cells, B-cell-depleted T cells, or PBMCs; the material itself was cDNA or gDNA.

This CDR3 comprises 16 residues. Trimming removed 5 bases at V and 3 bases at J, with 16 bases between. Germline V gives CDR1 LNHDA, CDR2 SQIVND (reference sequence). Sequencing used immunoSEQ multiplex PCR; TCRdb keeps in-frame clones, though not all of them. The profile shows around 270,000 clones, around 89% of them singletons. The V gene is TRBV19, the J gene TRBJ1-4; weak D call: TRBD1 (5 bases). This receptor was taken from a man aged 35-49 years with acute or convalescent COVID-19. The sequencing input was peripheral blood. The CDR3 sequence: CASSLGIGAPNEKLFF. In DNA form, the CDR3 reads TGTGCCAGTAGTTTAGGAATAGGGGCGCCTAATGAAAAACTGTTTTTT.